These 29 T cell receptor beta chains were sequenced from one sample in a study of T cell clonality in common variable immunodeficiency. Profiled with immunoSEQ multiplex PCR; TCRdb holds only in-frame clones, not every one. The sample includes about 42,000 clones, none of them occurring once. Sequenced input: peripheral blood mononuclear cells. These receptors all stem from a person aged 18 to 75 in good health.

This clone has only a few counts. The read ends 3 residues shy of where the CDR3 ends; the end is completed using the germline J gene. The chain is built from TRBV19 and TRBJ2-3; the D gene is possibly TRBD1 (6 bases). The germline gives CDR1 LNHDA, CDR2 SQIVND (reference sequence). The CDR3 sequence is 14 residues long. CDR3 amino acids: CASSTGDSNQPQYF. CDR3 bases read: TGTGCCAGTAGTACAGGGGATAGCAATCAGCCG.

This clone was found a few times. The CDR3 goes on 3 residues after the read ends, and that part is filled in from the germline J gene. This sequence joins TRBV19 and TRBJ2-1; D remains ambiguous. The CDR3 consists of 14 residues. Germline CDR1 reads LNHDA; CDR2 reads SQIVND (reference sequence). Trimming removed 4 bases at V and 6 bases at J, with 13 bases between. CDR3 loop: CASSTDTASNEQFF. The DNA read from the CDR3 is TGTGCCAGTAGTACAGACACCGCGAGCAATGAG.

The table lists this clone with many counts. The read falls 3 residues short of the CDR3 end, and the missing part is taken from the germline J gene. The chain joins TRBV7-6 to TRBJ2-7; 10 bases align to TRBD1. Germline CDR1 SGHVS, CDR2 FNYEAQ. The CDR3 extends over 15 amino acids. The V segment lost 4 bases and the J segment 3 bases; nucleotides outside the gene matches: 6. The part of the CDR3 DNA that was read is TGTGCCAGCAGCTCCGGGACAGGGGTAGGCTACGAG. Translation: CASSSGTGVGYE. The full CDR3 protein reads CASSSGTGVGYEQYF.

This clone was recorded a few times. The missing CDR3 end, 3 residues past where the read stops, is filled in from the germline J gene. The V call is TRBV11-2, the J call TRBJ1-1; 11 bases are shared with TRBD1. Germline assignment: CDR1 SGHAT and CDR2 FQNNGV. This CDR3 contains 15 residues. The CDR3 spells CASSLMDRGHLKAFF. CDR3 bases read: TGTGCCAGCAGCCTGATGGACAGGGGGCACTTAAAA.

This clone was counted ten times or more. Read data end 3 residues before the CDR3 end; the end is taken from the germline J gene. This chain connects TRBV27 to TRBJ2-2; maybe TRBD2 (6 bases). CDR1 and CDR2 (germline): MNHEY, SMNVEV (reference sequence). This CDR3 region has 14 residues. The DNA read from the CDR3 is TGTGCCAGGTGCGGGAACAGGACTAATGAAAAG. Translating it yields CARCGNRTNEK. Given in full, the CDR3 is CARCGNRTNEKLFF.

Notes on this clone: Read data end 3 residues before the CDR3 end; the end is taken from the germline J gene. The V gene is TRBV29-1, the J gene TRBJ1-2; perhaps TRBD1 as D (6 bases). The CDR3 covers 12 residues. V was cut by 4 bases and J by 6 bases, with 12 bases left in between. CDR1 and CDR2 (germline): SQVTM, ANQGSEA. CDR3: CSVAPGDHGYTF. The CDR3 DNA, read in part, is TGCAGCGTTGCCCCAGGGGACCATGGC. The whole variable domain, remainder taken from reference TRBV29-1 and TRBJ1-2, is SAVISQKPSRDICQRGTSLTIQCQVDSQVTMMFWYRQQPGQSLTLIATANQGSEATYESGFVIDKFPISRPNLTFSTLTVSNMSPEDSSIYLCSVAPGDHGYTFGSGTRLTVV.

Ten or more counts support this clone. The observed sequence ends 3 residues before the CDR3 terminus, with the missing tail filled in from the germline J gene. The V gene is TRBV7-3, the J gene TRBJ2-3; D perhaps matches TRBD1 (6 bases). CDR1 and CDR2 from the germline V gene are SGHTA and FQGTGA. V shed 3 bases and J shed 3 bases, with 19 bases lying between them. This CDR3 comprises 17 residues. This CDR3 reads CASSLKSTGSRTDTQYF. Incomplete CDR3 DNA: TGTGCCAGCAGCTTGAAATCAACAGGGAGTCGTACAGATACG.

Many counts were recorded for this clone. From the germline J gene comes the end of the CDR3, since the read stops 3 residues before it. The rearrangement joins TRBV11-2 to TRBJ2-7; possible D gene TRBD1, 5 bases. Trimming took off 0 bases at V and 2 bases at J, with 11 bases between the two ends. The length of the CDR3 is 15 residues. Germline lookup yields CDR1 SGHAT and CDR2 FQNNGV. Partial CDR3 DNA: TGTGCCAGCAGCTTAGAAGGGGCCGCAGCCTACGAG. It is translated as CASSLEGAAAYE. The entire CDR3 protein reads CASSLEGAAAYEQYF.

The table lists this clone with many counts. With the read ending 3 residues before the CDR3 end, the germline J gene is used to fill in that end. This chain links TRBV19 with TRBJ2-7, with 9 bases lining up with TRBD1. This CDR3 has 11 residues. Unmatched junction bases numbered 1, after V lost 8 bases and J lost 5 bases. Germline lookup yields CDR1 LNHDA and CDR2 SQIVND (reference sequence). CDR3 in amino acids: CASRDRDEQYF. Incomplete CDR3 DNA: TGTGCCAGTCGGGACAGGGACGAG.

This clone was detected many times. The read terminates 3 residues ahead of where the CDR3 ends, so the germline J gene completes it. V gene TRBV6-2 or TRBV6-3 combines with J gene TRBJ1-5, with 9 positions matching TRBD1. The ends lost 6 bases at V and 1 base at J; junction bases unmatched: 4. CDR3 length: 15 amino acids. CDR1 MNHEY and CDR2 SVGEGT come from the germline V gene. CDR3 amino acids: CASRLGTGSNQPQHF. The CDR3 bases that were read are TGTGCCAGCAGACTCGGGACAGGGAGCAATCAGCCC.

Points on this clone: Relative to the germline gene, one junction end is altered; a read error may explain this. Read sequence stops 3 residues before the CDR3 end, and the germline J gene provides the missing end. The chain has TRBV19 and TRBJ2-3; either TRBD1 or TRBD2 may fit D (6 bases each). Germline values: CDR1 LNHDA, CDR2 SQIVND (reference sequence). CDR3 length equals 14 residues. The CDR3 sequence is CARSTGTRRETQYF. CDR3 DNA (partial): TGTGCCCGTAGTACCGGGACACGTCGGGAGACG.

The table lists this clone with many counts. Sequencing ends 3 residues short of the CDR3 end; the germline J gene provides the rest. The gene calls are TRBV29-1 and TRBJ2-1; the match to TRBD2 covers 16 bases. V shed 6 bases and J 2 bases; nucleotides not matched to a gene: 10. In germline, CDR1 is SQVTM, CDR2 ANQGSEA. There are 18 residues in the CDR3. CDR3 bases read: TGCAGCGTCAGAAAACCGGGACTAGCGGGAGGGCCCTACAATGAG. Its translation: CSVRKPGLAGGPYNE. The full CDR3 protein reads CSVRKPGLAGGPYNEQFF.

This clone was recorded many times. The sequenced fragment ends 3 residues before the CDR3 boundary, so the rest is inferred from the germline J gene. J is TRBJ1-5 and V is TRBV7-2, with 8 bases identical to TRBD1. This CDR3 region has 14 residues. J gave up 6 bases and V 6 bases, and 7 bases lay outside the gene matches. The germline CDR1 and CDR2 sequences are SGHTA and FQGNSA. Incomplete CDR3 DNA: TGTGCCAGCAGTCTCAGGGGGCAGGGTCAGCCC. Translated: CASSLRGQGQP. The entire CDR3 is CASSLRGQGQPQHF. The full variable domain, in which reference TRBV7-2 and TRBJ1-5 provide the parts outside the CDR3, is GAGVSQSPSNKVTEKGKDVELRCDPISGHTALYWYRQSLGQGLEFLIYFQGNSAPDKSGLPSDRFSAERTGGSVSTLTIQRTQQEDSAVYLCASSLRGQGQPQHFGDGTRLSIL.

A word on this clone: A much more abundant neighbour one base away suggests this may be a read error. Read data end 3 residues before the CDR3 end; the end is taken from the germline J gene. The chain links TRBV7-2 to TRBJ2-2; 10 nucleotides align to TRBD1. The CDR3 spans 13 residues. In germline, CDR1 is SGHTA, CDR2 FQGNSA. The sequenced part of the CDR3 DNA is TGTGCCAGCAGCTGGGACAGGGGTGAAAAG. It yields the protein CASSWDRGEK. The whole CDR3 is CASSWDRGEKLFF. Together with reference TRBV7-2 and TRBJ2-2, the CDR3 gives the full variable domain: GAGVSQSPSNKVTEKGKDVELRCDPISGHTALYWYRQSLGQGLEFLIYFQGNSAPDKSGLPSDRFSAERTGGSVSTLTIQRTQQEDSAVYLCASSWDRGEKLFFGEGSRLTVL.

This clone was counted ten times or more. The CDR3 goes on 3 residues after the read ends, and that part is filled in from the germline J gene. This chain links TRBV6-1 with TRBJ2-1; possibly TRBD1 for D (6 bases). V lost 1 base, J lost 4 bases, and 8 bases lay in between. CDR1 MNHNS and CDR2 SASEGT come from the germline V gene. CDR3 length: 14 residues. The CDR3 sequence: CASSEDRVYNEQFF. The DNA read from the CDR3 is TGTGCCAGCAGTGAAGACAGGGTTTACAATGAG.

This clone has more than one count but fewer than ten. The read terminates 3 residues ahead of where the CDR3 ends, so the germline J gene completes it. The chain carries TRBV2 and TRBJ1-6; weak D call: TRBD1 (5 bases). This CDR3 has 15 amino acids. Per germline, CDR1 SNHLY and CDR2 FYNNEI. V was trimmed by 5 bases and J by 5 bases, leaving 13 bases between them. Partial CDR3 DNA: TGTGCCAGCAGTCAGTTTACAGGCGATAATTCACCC. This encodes CASSQFTGDNSP. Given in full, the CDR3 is CASSQFTGDNSPLHF.

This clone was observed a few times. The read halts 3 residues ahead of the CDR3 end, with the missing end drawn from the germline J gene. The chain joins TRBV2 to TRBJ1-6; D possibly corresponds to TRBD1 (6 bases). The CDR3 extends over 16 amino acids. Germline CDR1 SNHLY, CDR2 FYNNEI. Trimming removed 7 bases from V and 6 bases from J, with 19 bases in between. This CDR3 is CASTNPGTLGNSPLHF. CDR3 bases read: TGTGCCAGCACTAACCCCGGGACATTGGGTAATTCACCC.

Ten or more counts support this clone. This chain's CDR3 is CASSPTGNQPQHF. The CDR3 bases that were read are TGCGCCAGCAGCCCAACGGGTAATCAGCCC. The rearrangement joins TRBV5-1 to TRBJ1-5; D is unclear. With the read ending 3 residues before the CDR3 end, the germline J gene is used to fill in that end. This CDR3 has 13 residues. Trimming pared 4 bases from V and 4 bases from J, leaving 9 bases between. Germline-derived CDR1 and CDR2 are SGHRS and YFSETQ. Filled out from reference TRBV5-1 and TRBJ1-5, the complete variable domain reads KAGVTQTPRYLIKTRGQQVTLSCSPISGHRSVSWYQQTPGQGLQFLFEYFSETQRNKGNFPGRFSGRQFSNSRSEMNVSTLELGDSALYLCASSPTGNQPQHFGDGTRLSIL.

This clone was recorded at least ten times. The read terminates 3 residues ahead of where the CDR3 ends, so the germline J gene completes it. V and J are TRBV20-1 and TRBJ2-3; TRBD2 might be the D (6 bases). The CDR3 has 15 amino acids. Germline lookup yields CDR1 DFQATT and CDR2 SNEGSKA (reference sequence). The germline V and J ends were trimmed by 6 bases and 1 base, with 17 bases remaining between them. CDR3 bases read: TGCAGTGCCCACGGCGGACTAACGGGCACAGATACG. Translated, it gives CSAHGGLTGTDT. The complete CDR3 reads CSAHGGLTGTDTQYF.

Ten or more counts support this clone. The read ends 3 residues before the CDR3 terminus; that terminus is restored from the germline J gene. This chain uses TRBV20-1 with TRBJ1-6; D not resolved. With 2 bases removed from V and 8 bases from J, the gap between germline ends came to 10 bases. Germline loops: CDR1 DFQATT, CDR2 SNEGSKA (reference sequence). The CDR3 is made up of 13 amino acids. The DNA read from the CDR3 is TGCAGTGCTAGACAGGATCTTTATTCACCC. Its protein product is CSARQDLYSP. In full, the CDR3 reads CSARQDLYSPLHF.

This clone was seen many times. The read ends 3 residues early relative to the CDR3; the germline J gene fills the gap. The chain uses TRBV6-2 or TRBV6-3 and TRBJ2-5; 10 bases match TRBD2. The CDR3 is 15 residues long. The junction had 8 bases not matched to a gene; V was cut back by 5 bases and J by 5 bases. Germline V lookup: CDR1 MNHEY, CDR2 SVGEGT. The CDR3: CASSPRTSGPETQYF. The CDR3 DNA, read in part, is TGTGCCAGCAGTCCACGGACTAGCGGACCGGAGACC.

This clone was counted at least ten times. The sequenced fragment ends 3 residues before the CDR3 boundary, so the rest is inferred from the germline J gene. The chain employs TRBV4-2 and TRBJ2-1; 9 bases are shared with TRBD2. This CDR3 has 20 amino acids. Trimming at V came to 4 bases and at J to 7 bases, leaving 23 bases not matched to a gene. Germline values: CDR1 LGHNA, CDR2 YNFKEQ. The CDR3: CASSPLAGEVVGGHKNEQFF. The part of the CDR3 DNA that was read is TGTGCCAGCAGCCCATTAGCGGGAGAAGTTGTAGGTGGGCACAAGAATGAG.

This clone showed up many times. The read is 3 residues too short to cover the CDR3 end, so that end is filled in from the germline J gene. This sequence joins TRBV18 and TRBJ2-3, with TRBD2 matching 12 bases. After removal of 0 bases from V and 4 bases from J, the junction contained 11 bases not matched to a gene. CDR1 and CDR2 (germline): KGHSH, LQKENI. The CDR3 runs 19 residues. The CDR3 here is CASSPPGASGRAVSDTQYF. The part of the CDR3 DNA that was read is TGTGCCAGCTCACCACCGGGGGCTAGCGGGAGGGCCGTGTCAGATACG. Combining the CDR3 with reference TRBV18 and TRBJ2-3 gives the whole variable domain NAGVMQNPRHLVRRRGQEARLRCSPMKGHSHVYWYRQLPEEGLKFMVYLQKENIIDESGMPKERFSAEFPKEGPSILRIQQVVRGDSAAYFCASSPPGASGRAVSDTQYFGPGTRLTVL.

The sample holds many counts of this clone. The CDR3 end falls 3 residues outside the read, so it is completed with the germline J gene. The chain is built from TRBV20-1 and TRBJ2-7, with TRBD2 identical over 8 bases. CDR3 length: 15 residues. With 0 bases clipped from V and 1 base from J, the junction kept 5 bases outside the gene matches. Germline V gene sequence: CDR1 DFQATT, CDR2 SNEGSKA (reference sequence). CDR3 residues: CSARDPAGVSYEQYF. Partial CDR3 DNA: TGCAGTGCTAGAGACCCAGCGGGAGTGTCCTACGAG.

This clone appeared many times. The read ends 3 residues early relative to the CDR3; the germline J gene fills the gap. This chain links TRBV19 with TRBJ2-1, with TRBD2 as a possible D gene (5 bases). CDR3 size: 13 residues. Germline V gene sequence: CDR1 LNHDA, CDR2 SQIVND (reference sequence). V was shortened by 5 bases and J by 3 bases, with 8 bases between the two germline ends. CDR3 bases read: TGTGCCAGTAGTGTTGGACTCTACAATGAG. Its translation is CASSVGLYNE. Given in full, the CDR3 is CASSVGLYNEQFF.

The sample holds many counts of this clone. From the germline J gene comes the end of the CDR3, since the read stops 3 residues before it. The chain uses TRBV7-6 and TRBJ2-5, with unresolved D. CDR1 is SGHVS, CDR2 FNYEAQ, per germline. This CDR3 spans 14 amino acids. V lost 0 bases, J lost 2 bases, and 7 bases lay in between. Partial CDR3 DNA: TGTGCCAGCAGCTTAGCGTTTCATCAAGAGACC. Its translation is CASSLAFHQET. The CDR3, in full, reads CASSLAFHQETQYF.

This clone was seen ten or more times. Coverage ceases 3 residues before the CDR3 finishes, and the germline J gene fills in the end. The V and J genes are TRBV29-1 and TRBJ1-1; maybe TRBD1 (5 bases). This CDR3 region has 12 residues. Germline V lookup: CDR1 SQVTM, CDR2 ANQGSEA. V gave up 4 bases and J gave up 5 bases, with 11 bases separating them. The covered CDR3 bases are TGCAGCGTTGTCGAGGGGTATACTGAA. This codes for CSVVEGYTE. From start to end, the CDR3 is CSVVEGYTEAFF.

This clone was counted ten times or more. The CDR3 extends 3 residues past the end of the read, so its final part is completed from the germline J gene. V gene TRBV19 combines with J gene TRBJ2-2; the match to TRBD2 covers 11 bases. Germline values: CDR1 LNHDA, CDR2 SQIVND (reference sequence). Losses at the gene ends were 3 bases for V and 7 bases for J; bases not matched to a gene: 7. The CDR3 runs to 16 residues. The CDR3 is CASSISSGRLGGELFF. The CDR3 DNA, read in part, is TGTGCCAGTAGTATCTCTAGCGGGAGGTTAGGCGGGGAG.

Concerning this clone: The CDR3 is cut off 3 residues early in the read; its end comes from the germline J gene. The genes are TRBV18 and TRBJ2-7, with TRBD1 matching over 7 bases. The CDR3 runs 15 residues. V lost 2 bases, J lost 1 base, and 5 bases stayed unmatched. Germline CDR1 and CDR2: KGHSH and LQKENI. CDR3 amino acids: CASSPEGGRSYEQYF. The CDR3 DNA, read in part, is TGTGCCAGCTCACCAGAAGGGGGCCGTTCCTACGAG.